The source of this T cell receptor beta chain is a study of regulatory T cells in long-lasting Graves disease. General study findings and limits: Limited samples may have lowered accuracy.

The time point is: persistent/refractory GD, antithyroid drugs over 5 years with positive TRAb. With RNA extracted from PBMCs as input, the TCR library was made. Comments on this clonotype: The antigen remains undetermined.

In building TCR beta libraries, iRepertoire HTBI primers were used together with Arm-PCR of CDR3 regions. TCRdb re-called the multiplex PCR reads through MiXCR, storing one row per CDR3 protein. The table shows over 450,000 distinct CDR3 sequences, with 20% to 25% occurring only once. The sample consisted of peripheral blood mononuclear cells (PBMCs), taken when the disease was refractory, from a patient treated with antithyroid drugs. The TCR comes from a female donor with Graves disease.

The CDR3 region has the DNA TGTGCCAGCACCCCCGGACAGTTAAACACAGATACGCAGTATTTT. This translates into CASTPGQLNTDTQYF. V is TRBV28 and J is TRBJ2-3, with TRBD1 as a possible D gene (6 bases). Between the trimmed V and J ends, which lost 7 bases and 2 bases, there was a span of 16 bases. This CDR3 comprises 15 residues. From germline, CDR1 is MDHEN and CDR2 SYDVKM.